These T cell receptor beta chains were read from a single sample in a study of blood T cell repertoires in COVID-19. Only in-frame clones appear in the TCRdb table, and some are missing; sequencing was by immunoSEQ multiplex PCR. This repertoire shows about half a million clones, approximately 85% found once; its top ten account for about 3.2%. Input material: peripheral blood. All receptors derive from a human donor in a cohort sampled during active COVID-19. CDR3s include the opening cysteine and the closing phenylalanine or tryptophan. D genes are given only for firm matches. Expanded clones get a size class; other rows say once, few or many, or leave the size out.

TRBV19,TRBJ2-7,-,15,TRBD1,CASSIAGQGRREQYF,TGTGCCAGTAGTATAGCAGGACAGGGGCGGCGGGAGCAGTACTTC
TRBV19,TRBJ1-1,-,13,-,CASTQQVNTEAFF,TGTGCCAGTACTCAACAGGTGAACACTGAAGCTTTCTTT
TRBV19,TRBJ2-3,-,14,TRBD2,CASKQREGTDTQYF,TGTGCCAGTAAGCAGCGGGAGGGCACAGATACGCAGTATTTT
TRBV16,TRBJ1-4,once,20,TRBD1,CASSQEAGQAIQSTNEKLFF,TGTGCCAGCAGCCAGGAAGCGGGACAGGCTATTCAATCAACTAATGAAAAACTGTTTTTT
TRBV5-1,TRBJ1-1,-,16,TRBD1,CASSLSSGGVQTEAFF,TGCGCCAGCAGCTTGTCGTCAGGGGGCGTGCAGACTGAAGCTTTCTTT
TRBV6-5,TRBJ1-2,-,13,-,CASSYEVAYGYTF,TGTGCCAGCAGTTACGAGGTTGCCTATGGCTACACCTTC
TRBV7-9,TRBJ1-1,-,15,-,CASSPQTVPNTEAFF,TGTGCCAGCAGCCCTCAGACAGTACCGAACACTGAAGCTTTCTTT
TRBV6-5,TRBJ1-1,-,16,-,CASSYDLGGMNTEAFF,TGTGCCAGCAGTTATGATCTTGGCGGAATGAACACTGAAGCTTTCTTT
TRBV11-2,TRBJ1-5,once,13,-,CASRSVNNQPQHF,TGTGCCAGCAGATCGGTTAACAATCAGCCCCAGCATTTT
TRBV5-5,TRBJ1-4,-,12,-,CASSQDSLKLFF,TGTGCCAGCAGCCAGGACAGTCTCAAACTGTTTTTT